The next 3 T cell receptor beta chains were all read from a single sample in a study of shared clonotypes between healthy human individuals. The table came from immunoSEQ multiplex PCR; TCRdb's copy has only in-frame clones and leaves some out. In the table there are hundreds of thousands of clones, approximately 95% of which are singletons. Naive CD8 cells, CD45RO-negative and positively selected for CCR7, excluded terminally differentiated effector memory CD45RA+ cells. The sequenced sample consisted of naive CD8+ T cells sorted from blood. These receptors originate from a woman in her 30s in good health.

The CDR3 reads CASSVAGTGLEQYF. In DNA, the CDR3 is TGTGCCAGCAGCGTAGCGGGAACGGGGCTCGAGCAGTACTTC. V and J are TRBV28 and TRBJ2-7; TRBD2 agrees at 8 bases. The CDR3 runs 14 residues. The ends lost 6 bases at V and 6 bases at J; junction bases unmatched: 10. Per the germline V gene, CDR1 is MDHEN and CDR2 is SYDVKM.

This CDR3 reads CASSQYGVTYEQYF. In DNA, the CDR3 is TGTGCCAGCAGCCAATACGGCGTTACCTACGAGCAGTACTTC. V usage is TRBV4-2 and J usage is TRBJ2-7; D is unclear. Germline V gene sequence: CDR1 LGHNA, CDR2 YNFKEQ. There are 14 residues in the CDR3. V lost 2 bases to trimming and J lost 2 bases, with 10 bases between them.

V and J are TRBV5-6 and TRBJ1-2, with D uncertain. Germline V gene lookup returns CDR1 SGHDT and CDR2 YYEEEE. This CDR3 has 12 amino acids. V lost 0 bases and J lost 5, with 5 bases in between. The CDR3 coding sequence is TGTGCCAGCAGCTTGGGGGTGTATGGCTACACCTTC. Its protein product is CASSLGVYGYTF.